Given below is one TCR beta chain in context. Its antigen is not identified. The sample originates from a study of T cell responses to AZD1222 COVID-19 vaccine. Clones were sequenced by immunoSEQ multiplex PCR, and TCRdb holds only the in-frame ones, with some missing. This table has about 88,000 clones, roughly 89% appearing once. Study observations and caveats: Seropositive AZD1222 recipients at baseline numbered only five to seven. In the spike-specific TCR repertoire, nearly half reportedly target unmutated variant regions. Most donors were white British, females outnumbered males, and clonal diversity was possibly underestimated.

The receptor comes from an adult in good health. The sample was peripheral blood, taken on day 0 of MenACWY control vaccination.

CDR3 sequence: CASSIDRSLLSEQYF. CDR3 nucleotides: TGTGCCAGTAGTATAGATCGCAGTCTCCTTTCCGAGCAGTACTTC. The chain combines TRBV19 with TRBJ2-7, with no clear D. The V and J ends lost 0 bases and 6 bases respectively, with 15 bases between them. The CDR3 length is 15 residues. Germline assignment: CDR1 LNHDA and CDR2 SQIVND (reference sequence).